The 28 T cell receptor beta chains below come from one sample, sequenced in a study of beta chain features in type 1 diabetes. Expressed TCRB transcripts got sequenced, as all isolated RNA was reverse transcribed. TCRdb keeps only in-frame clones here, not all; method: immunoSEQ multiplex PCR. The repertoire consists of about 41,000 clones, with approximately 60% occurring once and the leading ten covering around 1.7%. Whole-study results and caveats: Among all four CD4+ subsets, Type 1 diabetes patients had TCRB CDR3s that were moderately but significantly shorter.

No antigens are known for them. Sequenced material: Tregs from blood. These receptor sequences come from a man younger than 40 with type 1 diabetes. Some clones in this sample may be carry-over from other donors' samples.

The gene calls are TRBV4-2 and TRBJ1-1; D gene unclear. The ends were cut back, 0 bases at V and 7 bases at J, with 12 bases in the middle. Germline CDR1 LGHNA, CDR2 YNFKEQ. The CDR3 is 14 residues long. CDR3 bases: TGTGCCAGCAGCCAAGAATCGGTGCCACTTGAAGCTTTCTTT. Translating gives CASSQESVPLEAFF.

The sample holds a few counts of this clone. This chain joins TRBV28 and TRBJ1-2; D unclear. CDR1 is MDHEN and CDR2 is SYDVKM in the germline V gene. The CDR3 loop spans 14 amino acids. V was shortened by 3 bases and J by 0 bases, with 8 bases between the two germline ends. The CDR3 DNA is TGTGCCAGCAGTTTCATTAGAGCTAACTATGGCTACACCTTC. Encoded protein: CASSFIRANYGYTF.

This clone was observed a few times. The V gene is TRBV2, the J gene TRBJ2-5, with D possibly being TRBD2 (6 bases). Trimming pared 8 bases from V and 5 bases from J, leaving 15 bases between. Germline loops: CDR1 SNHLY, CDR2 FYNNEI. This CDR3 has 13 amino acids. CDR3 protein: CASGRVAGETQYF. CDR3 DNA sequence: TGTGCCAGCGGCCGGGTTGCGGGGGAGACCCAGTACTTC. The full variable domain, with the rest looked up from reference TRBV2 and TRBJ2-5, is EPEVTQTPSHQVTQMGQEVILRCVPISNHLYFYWYRQILGQKVEFLVSFYNNEISEKSEIFDDQFSVERPDGSNFTLKIRSTKLEDSAMYFCASGRVAGETQYFGPGTRLLVL.

The chain links TRBV7-2 to TRBJ1-2, with 9 bases identical to TRBD1. Germline CDR1 and CDR2: SGHTA and FQGNSA. The junction had 7 bases not matched to a gene; V was cut back by 0 bases and J by 8 bases. CDR3 length equals 15 residues. The CDR3 nucleotides read TGTGCCAGCAGCTTAGCGAGGGGACAGGGAAAAGGCTACACCTTC. Encoded protein: CASSLARGQGKGYTF. The whole variable domain, filled in from reference TRBV7-2 and TRBJ1-2, reads GAGVSQSPSNKVTEKGKDVELRCDPISGHTALYWYRQSLGQGLEFLIYFQGNSAPDKSGLPSDRFSAERTGGSVSTLTIQRTQQEDSAVYLCASSLARGQGKGYTFGSGTRLTVV.

V usage is TRBV6-1 and J usage is TRBJ2-3; the D gene is possibly TRBD2 (5 bases). This CDR3 comprises 13 residues. Germline V gene data show CDR1 as MNHNS and CDR2 as SASEGT. V lost 9 bases and J lost 1, with 11 bases in between. The CDR3 protein is CASLGARTDTQYF. The DNA of the CDR3 is TGTGCCAGTTTGGGAGCCCGCACAGATACGCAGTATTTT.

The chain couples TRBV6-6 to TRBJ2-3; TRBD2 matches 8 bases. The CDR3 totals 16 residues. After removal of 0 bases from V and 2 bases from J, the junction contained 4 bases not matched to a gene. Looked up from germline, CDR1 is MNHNY and CDR2 is SVGAGI (reference sequence). CDR3 sequence reads: CASSYSIAGHTDTQYF. The CDR3 nucleotides are TGTGCCAGCAGTTACTCGATAGCGGGGCACACAGATACGCAGTATTTT.

J is TRBJ1-6 and V is TRBV7-9; D gene unclear. Germline V lookup: CDR1 SEHNR, CDR2 FQNEAQ (reference sequence). CDR3 length: 15 residues. Deletions cut 2 bases from V and 8 bases from J, with 13 bases between. The CDR3 region is CASSLFSGVYSPLHF. CDR3 sequence (DNA): TGTGCCAGCAGCTTATTTAGCGGGGTCTATTCACCCCTCCACTTT.

The chain uses TRBV7-2 and TRBJ2-5, with 7 bases fitting TRBD2. V gave up 2 bases and J gave up 3 bases; unmatched junction bases: 12. Germline values: CDR1 SGHTA, CDR2 FQGNSA. The CDR3 covers 17 residues. The CDR3 DNA sequence: TGTGCCAGCAGCTTAATTCGGTCGGGTGGGGGGGAAGAGACCCAGTACTTC. Residues: CASSLIRSGGGEETQYF.

The genes are TRBV18 and TRBJ1-1; D perhaps matches TRBD1 (5 bases). Trimming cost V 2 bases and J 9 bases, with 16 bases left between them. The germline gives CDR1 KGHSH, CDR2 LQKENI. This CDR3 comprises 14 residues. CDR3 region: CASSPSSTEDKAFF. The CDR3 region has the DNA TGTGCCAGCTCACCATCCTCGACAGAGGATAAAGCTTTCTTT.

In its sample, this clone was seen a few times. The gene calls are TRBV7-9 and TRBJ1-1; no firm D call. Germline V gene sequence: CDR1 SEHNR, CDR2 FQNEAQ (reference sequence). This CDR3 is 13 amino acids long. Trimming took off 5 bases at V and 0 bases at J, with 7 bases between the two ends. CDR3 residues: CASSLEMNTEAFF. The CDR3 coding sequence is TGTGCCAGCAGCCTCGAGATGAACACTGAAGCTTTCTTT.

The sample holds a few counts of this clone. J is TRBJ2-1 and V is TRBV4-3, with 13 bases aligning to TRBD2. Germline V gene sequence: CDR1 LGHNA, CDR2 YSLEER. Trimming cost V 1 base and J 9 bases; bases outside gene matches: 6. This CDR3 spans 16 amino acids. The chain's CDR3 is CASSQGGLAGEGEQFF. The CDR3 region has the DNA TGCGCCAGCAGCCAAGGCGGACTAGCGGGGGAGGGTGAGCAGTTCTTC.

The CDR3 is CASRTGSTNYGYTF. In DNA form, the CDR3 reads TGCGCCAGCAGAACCGGGTCCACTAACTATGGCTACACCTTC. This chain links TRBV5-1 with TRBJ1-2; D gene unclear. This CDR3 comprises 14 residues. The V gene lost 5 bases and the J gene lost 0 bases, with 11 bases spanning the gap. Per the germline V gene, CDR1 is SGHRS and CDR2 is YFSETQ.

The chain employs TRBV13 and TRBJ2-7, with D uncertain. The CDR3 has 14 residues. The V end lost 5 bases, the J end lost 0 bases, and 11 bases lay between the germline ends. Per germline, CDR1 PRHDT and CDR2 FYEKMQ (reference sequence). The CDR3: CASSPRLGSYEQYF. The CDR3 bases are TGTGCCAGCAGCCCCCGACTCGGCTCCTACGAGCAGTACTTC.

The gene calls are TRBV14 and TRBJ2-5; D gene uncertain. V lost 4 bases, J lost 5 bases, and 8 bases lay in between. This CDR3 has 12 amino acids. CDR1 and CDR2 (germline): SGHDN, FVKESK. Here the CDR3 DNA reads TGTGCCAGCAGCCTCGTGAGGGAGACCCAGTACTTC. Its translation is CASSLVRETQYF.

This rearrangement joins TRBV27 to TRBJ1-2; D may be TRBD1 (5 bases). The ends were cut back, 6 bases at V and 4 bases at J, with 24 bases in the middle. This CDR3 region has 17 residues. Per the germline V gene, CDR1 is MNHEY and CDR2 is SMNVEV (reference sequence). The DNA of the CDR3 is TGTGCCAGCAGACCCACCGGGGGTGCGAATAGATCCTATGGCTACACCTTC. As protein: CASRPTGGANRSYGYTF.

This clone has only a few counts. The rearrangement uses TRBV28 and TRBJ1-2; the D is unclear. The germline V gene encodes CDR1 MDHEN and CDR2 SYDVKM. The CDR3 extends over 15 amino acids. The V and J ends lost 4 bases and 2 bases respectively, with 14 bases between them. The CDR3 spells CASSSYTARNYGYTF. CDR3 DNA sequence: TGTGCCAGCAGTTCGTACACCGCACGCAACTATGGCTACACCTTC.

This clone came up a few times. This chain joins TRBV11-2 and TRBJ2-1, with D perhaps TRBD1 (5 bases). Trimming left V 0 bases short and J 7 bases short, with 7 bases between. CDR3 size: 13 residues. From germline, CDR1 is SGHAT and CDR2 FQNNGV. CDR3 sequence (DNA): TGTGCCAGCAGCTTAGACAGGGTGAATGAGCAGTTCTTC. As protein: CASSLDRVNEQFF.

Only a few counts were recorded for this clone. This chain connects TRBV7-2 to TRBJ1-1; D is unclear. The V end was cut by 5 bases, the J end by 5 bases, with 18 bases between. Per the germline V gene, CDR1 is SGHTA and CDR2 is FQGNSA. The CDR3 covers 15 residues. CDR3 in DNA: TGTGCCAGCAGCACCCCGGGAGGGCGGGTGACTGAAGCTTTCTTT. Its translation is CASSTPGGRVTEAFF.

The V gene is TRBV11-1, the J gene TRBJ2-2; D gene uncertain. Per germline, CDR1 SGHAT and CDR2 FQDESV (reference sequence). The CDR3 spans 15 residues. The germline V and J ends were trimmed by 3 bases and 0 bases, with 8 bases remaining between them. CDR3 protein: CASSFTAANTGELFF. In nucleotides, the CDR3 is TGTGCCAGCAGCTTCACAGCTGCGAACACCGGGGAGCTGTTTTTT.

The rearrangement uses TRBV7-3 and TRBJ1-5; D is perhaps TRBD1 (5 bases). Germline CDR1 is SGHTA and CDR2 is FQGTGA. The CDR3 contains 15 residues. With 2 bases removed from V and 6 bases from J, the gap between germline ends came to 14 bases. CDR3 protein: CASSLVQEIGQPQHF. CDR3 DNA sequence: TGTGCCAGCAGCTTAGTACAGGAGATAGGTCAGCCCCAGCATTTT. Using reference TRBV7-3 and TRBJ1-5 for the parts outside the CDR3, the full variable domain is GAGVSQTPSNKVTEKGKYVELRCDPISGHTALYWYRQSLGQGPEFLIYFQGTGAADDSGLPNDRFFAVRPEGSVSTLKIQRTERGDSAVYLCASSLVQEIGQPQHFGDGTRLSIL.

The chain recombines TRBV5-4 with TRBJ2-7, with TRBD1 matching over 9 bases. Germline V gene lookup returns CDR1 SGHNT and CDR2 YYREEE (reference sequence). The length of the CDR3 is 14 residues. J gave up 7 bases and V 4 bases, and 9 bases lay outside the gene matches. CDR3 sequence (DNA): TGTGCCAGCAGCCACCGGGACAGGGCGGGAGAGCAGTACTTC. It translates to CASSHRDRAGEQYF.

The V gene is TRBV19, the J gene TRBJ2-7, with TRBD1 matching 7 bases. J was trimmed by 3 bases and V by 0 bases; bases with no gene match: 8. CDR3 length equals 16 residues. The germline V gene encodes CDR1 LNHDA and CDR2 SQIVND (reference sequence). CDR3 in amino acids: CASSIDHAGGLYEQYF. The CDR3 DNA reads as TGTGCCAGTAGTATAGATCACGCAGGGGGTCTCTACGAGCAGTACTTC.

This clone was detected a few times. V gene TRBV28 combines with J gene TRBJ1-2; D remains ambiguous. This CDR3 region has 12 residues. The V gene's germline CDR1 is MDHEN and CDR2 SYDVKM. V lost 6 bases and J lost 7, with 12 bases in between. This CDR3 is CASSSGAVGYTF. The CDR3 DNA follows: TGTGCCAGCAGCTCAGGAGCGGTTGGCTACACCTTC.

The V gene is TRBV6-5, the J gene TRBJ2-5; TRBD2 matches 9 bases. Germline trimming cut 4 bases from V and 11 bases from J; bases unmatched to any gene: 14. The CDR3 runs 15 residues. The germline V gene has CDR1 MNHEY and CDR2 SVGAGI. As DNA, the CDR3 is TGTGCCAGCAGTTCCAGTAGCGGGAGCCGGGGGGAGCAGTACTTC. Residues: CASSSSSGSRGEQYF.

The chain couples TRBV10-3 to TRBJ2-7; the match to TRBD1 covers 8 bases. V trimming: 4 bases; J trimming: 6 bases; junction bases outside the gene matches: 5. Germline CDR1 ENHRY, CDR2 SYGVKD. CDR3 size: 13 residues. The CDR3 is CAISAQGAGEQYF. Here the CDR3 DNA reads TGTGCCATCAGTGCCCAGGGGGCGGGCGAGCAGTACTTC.

V gene TRBV5-1 combines with J gene TRBJ2-3, with TRBD2 identical over 7 bases. Trimming cost V 2 bases and J 7 bases; bases outside gene matches: 25. This CDR3 has 20 residues. CDR1 is SGHRS and CDR2 is YFSETQ in the germline V gene. The CDR3 bases are TGCGCCAGCAGCTTATCTTCGTCTAGCGGTTCTCTGGCTGCCCTGAATACGCAGTATTTT. Its translation: CASSLSSSSGSLAALNTQYF.

V usage is TRBV6-5 and J usage is TRBJ1-2, with D perhaps TRBD1 (5 bases). Per the germline V gene, CDR1 is MNHEY and CDR2 is SVGAGI. The length of the CDR3 is 13 residues. V dropped 6 bases and J dropped 1 base, with 9 bases sitting between them. DNA for the CDR3: TGTGCCAGCAGACCGGGGGATAACTATGGCTACACCTTC. Translation gives CASRPGDNYGYTF.

J is TRBJ1-2 and V is TRBV6-1; D may be TRBD1 (6 bases). This CDR3 comprises 13 residues. Between the trimmed V and J ends, which lost 5 bases and 7 bases, there was a span of 14 bases. Germline CDR1 MNHNS, CDR2 SASEGT. CDR3 sequence (DNA): TGTGCCAGCAGTATCACAGGGTCCGGTGGCTACACCTTC. Amino acid sequence: CASSITGSGGYTF.